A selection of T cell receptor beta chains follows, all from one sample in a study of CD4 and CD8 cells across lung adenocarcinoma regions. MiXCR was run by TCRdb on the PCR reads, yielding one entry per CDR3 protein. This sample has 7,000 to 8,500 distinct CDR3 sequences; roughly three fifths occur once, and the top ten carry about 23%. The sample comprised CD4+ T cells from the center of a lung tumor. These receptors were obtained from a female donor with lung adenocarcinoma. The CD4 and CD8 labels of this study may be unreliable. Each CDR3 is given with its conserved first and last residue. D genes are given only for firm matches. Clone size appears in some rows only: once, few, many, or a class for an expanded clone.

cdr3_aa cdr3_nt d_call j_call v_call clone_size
CATRVAGDKDTQYF TGTGCCACCCGAGTGGCGGGGGACAAAGATACGCAGTATTTC . TRBJ2-3 TRBV10-3 .
CATRLAGAKDMQYF TGTGCCACCCGACTAGCGGGGGCCAAAGACATGCAGTACTTT TRBD2 TRBJ2-3 TRBV10-3 .
CASTSSLAGDNEQFF TGTGCCAGCACAAGCTCGCTAGCGGGAGACAATGAGCAGTTCTTC TRBD2 TRBJ2-1 TRBV6-1 .
CASTDGAGAPYEQYF TGTGCCAGCACCGACGGGGCGGGGGCTCCCTACGAGCAGTACTTC . TRBJ2-7 TRBV6-1 few
CAGRGGGDTDTQYF TGTGCGGGGCGAGGGGGCGGGGACACAGATACCCAGTATTTC . TRBJ2-3 TRBV10-3 .
CASSSRGPIPNTEAFF TGTGCCAGCAGCTCCAGGGGCCCTATACCGAACACTGAAGCTTTCTTT . TRBJ1-1 TRBV11-2 few
CASSPDRWNGELFF TGTGCCAGCAGTCCGGACAGGTGGAACGGGGAGCTGTTTTTT TRBD1 TRBJ2-2 TRBV6-1 .
CASSYPPKETQYF TGTGCCAGCAGTTACCCACCCAAGGAGACCCAGTACTTC . TRBJ2-5 TRBV6-5 medium-sized
CASTRGGISGANVLTF TGTGCCAGCACAAGGGGTGGGATCTCTGGGGCCAACGTCCTGACTTTC . TRBJ2-6 TRBV27 few
CARSPGQGETQYF TGTGCCAGGAGTCCGGGACAGGGCGAGACCCAGTACTTC TRBD1 TRBJ2-5 TRBV6-1 many
CAWTVPTGGSETQYF TGTGCCTGGACCGTTCCGACAGGGGGCAGCGAGACCCAGTACTTC TRBD1 TRBJ2-5 TRBV30 few
CASSPPGANVLTF TGTGCCAGCAGCCCCCCTGGGGCCAACGTCCTGACTTTC . TRBJ2-6 TRBV6-1 .
CAFLSGQPGANVLSF TGTGCCTTCCTATCTGGACAGCCGGGGGCCAACGTCCTGTCTTTC . TRBJ2-6 TRBV10-3 .
CATSDQTSGRNNEQFF TGTGCCACCAGTGACCAGACTAGCGGGCGAAACAATGAGCAGTTCTTC TRBD2 TRBJ2-1 TRBV24-1 .
CASISQGGNIQYF TGTGCCAGCATAAGCCAGGGGGGGAACATTCAGTACTTC . TRBJ2-4 TRBV27 .
CASSEVGASGRLETQYF TGTGCCAGCAGTGAAGTTGGGGCTAGCGGGAGATTAGAGACCCAGTACTTC TRBD2 TRBJ2-5 TRBV6-1 .
CASSQGYNSPLHF TGCGCCAGCAGCCAGGGTTATAATTCACCCCTCCACTTT . TRBJ1-6 TRBV4-1 .
CAGGLGGRDQETQYF TGTGCCGGGGGGCTCGGGGGCCGGGACCAAGAGACCCAGTACTTC . TRBJ2-5 TRBV27 .
CASSSLQRGNTEAFF TGTGCCAGCAGCAGCCTACAGCGAGGAAACACTGAAGCTTTCTTT . TRBJ1-1 TRBV27 .
CASSEASGTGHEKLFF TGTGCCAGCAGTGAAGCCTCCGGGACAGGCCATGAAAAACTGTTTTTT TRBD1 TRBJ1-4 TRBV6-1 few
CAGGTNEGTLNEQFF TGTGCCGGCGGAACTAATGAGGGGACGCTCAATGAGCAGTTCTTC . TRBJ2-1 TRBV6-2/TRBV6-3 medium-sized
CASSSPRQANEQFF TGTGCCAGCAGCTCGCCCCGACAGGCCAATGAGCAGTTCTTC . TRBJ2-1 TRBV7-2 .
CASVNGVGTAAGGETQYF TGCGCCAGCGTCAACGGCGTAGGGACAGCCGCGGGAGGAGAGACCCAGTACTTC . TRBJ2-5 TRBV5-1 .
CASSEGPSVSSGKQYF TGTGCCAGCAGTGAGGGGCCGAGTGTGAGCTCCGGGAAGCAGTATTTT . TRBJ2-3 TRBV6-1 .
CASSESRASYNEQFF TGTGCCAGCAGTGAATCTAGAGCCTCCTACAATGAGCAGTTCTTC . TRBJ2-1 TRBV25-1 .
CARANGGGDENTQYF TGTGCCAGGGCCAACGGGGGCGGGGACGAAAACACTCAGTACTTC . TRBJ2-4 TRBV27 .
CARGLRAINIQYF TGTGCCAGGGGGCTGAGAGCGATAAATATTCAGTACTTC . TRBJ2-4 TRBV6-1 .
CASTNGGGDQDTQYF TGTGCCAGCACCAACGGCGGCGGGGACCAAGACACCCAGTACTTC . TRBJ2-5 TRBV27 .
CASSQAPGKSANNEQFF TGTGCCAGCAGCCAGGCCCCGGGGAAGAGCGCCAACAATGAGCAGTTCTTC . TRBJ2-1 TRBV27 .
CASSLMFLQPYNEQFF TGTGCCAGCAGCTTAATGTTTCTGCAGCCGTACAATGAGCAGTTCTTC . TRBJ2-1 TRBV11-3 .
CASSRTDKGPQISNTEAQFF TGTGCCAGCAGTCGAACCGACAAGGGCCCCCAGATTTCGAACACCGAGGCGCAGTTTTTT . TRBJ2-2 TRBV27 .
CASRPSGLAGTYSTDTQYF TGTGCCAGCAGACCCTCGGGACTAGCGGGGACCTATAGCACAGATACGCAGTATTTT TRBD2 TRBJ2-3 TRBV6-2/TRBV6-3 .
CASTTAGVSYNEQFF TGTGCCAGCACCACAGCGGGAGTCTCCTACAATGAGCAGTTCTTC TRBD2 TRBJ2-1 TRBV6-1 few
CASSEAKTQYF TGTGCCAGCAGTGAAGCGAAGACCCAGTACTTC . TRBJ2-5 TRBV6-1 medium-sized
CASSELSGGNTIYF TGTGCCAGCAGTGAATTGAGCGGTGGAAACACCATATATTTT . TRBJ1-3 TRBV6-1 few
CAIRENTGRTYNEQFF TGTGCCATCAGAGAGAATACAGGGAGAACCTACAATGAGCAGTTCTTC . TRBJ2-1 TRBV10-3 large
CASSGGLARGAQYF TGCGCCAGCAGCGGGGGACTAGCCCGAGGAGCCCAGTACTTC TRBD2 TRBJ2-5 TRBV10-1 .
CASSEGTGLYGYTF TGTGCCAGCAGTGAAGGGACAGGTCTATATGGCTACACCTTC TRBD1 TRBJ1-2 TRBV6-1 few
CASSVSSGSRKDTQYF TGTGCCAGCAGTGTCTCTAGCGGGAGTCGTAAAGATACCCAGTATTTC TRBD2 TRBJ2-3 TRBV6-1 .
CASREALQGEAFF TGTGCCAGCAGGGAGGCACTCCAGGGCGAAGCTTTCTTT . TRBJ1-1 TRBV6-1 .
CASSSDRFGREAFF TGTGCCAGCAGTTCAGACAGGTTTGGACGTGAAGCTTTCTTT . TRBJ1-1 TRBV12-3/TRBV12-4 few
CASSVTGGGSYEQYF TGTGCCAGCAGTGTAACAGGGGGCGGGTCCTACGAGCAGTACTTC TRBD1 TRBJ2-7 TRBV6-1 .
CASSQDFGFSGANVQSF TGTGCCAGCAGCCAAGATTTCGGCTTCTCTGGGGCCAACGTGCAGTCCTTC . TRBJ2-5 TRBV14 .
CAISEEQALEQYF TGTGCCATCAGTGAGGAACAGGCCCTCGAGCAGTACTTC . TRBJ2-7 TRBV10-3 medium-sized
CASSTRDTLITEAFF TGTGCCAGCAGTACTAGGGACACCTTAATCACTGAAGCTTTCTTT . TRBJ1-1 TRBV27 .
CASSASGRNNEQFF TGTGCCAGCAGCGCGAGTGGAAGAAACAATGAGCAGTTCTTC . TRBJ2-1 TRBV7-6 .
CAGSGGLDQEAKYF TGCGCGGGGAGCGGGGGCCTTGACCAAGAAGCGAAGTATTTT TRBD2 TRBJ2-3 TRBV10-1 .
CASSEAGSGNEQFF TGTGCCAGCAGTGAAGCGGGTTCCGGCAATGAGCAGTTCTTC . TRBJ2-1 TRBV6-1 medium-sized
CASSSKPGLADYNEQFF TGTGCCAGCAGTAGTAAACCTGGACTAGCGGACTACAATGAGCAGTTCTTC TRBD2 TRBJ2-1 TRBV27 .
CATANRGGDQETQYF TGTGCCACGGCCAACCGCGGCGGGGACCAAGAGACCCAGTACTTC . TRBJ2-5 TRBV27 .
CASTKQGTGELFF TGTGCCAGCACCAAACAGGGTACGGGGGAGCTGTTTTTT . TRBJ2-2 TRBV6-1 many
CARAIDSIGTDTQYF TGTGCTAGGGCCATTGACAGCATTGGCACAGATACGCAGTATTTT . TRBJ2-3 TRBV12-3/TRBV12-4 .
CASRASGVGGKNIQYF TGTGCCAGCCGCGCCTCGGGGGTGGGAGGCAAAAACATTCAGTACTTT . TRBJ2-4 TRBV27 .
CASSGGGEGETQYF TGTGCCAGCAGTGGGGGCGGGGAAGGAGAGACCCAGTACTTC . TRBJ2-5 TRBV6-1 large
CASSQGVFTGEQFF TGTGCCAGCAGCCAAGGTGTGTTCACAGGGGAGCAGTTTTTT TRBD1 TRBJ2-3 TRBV27 once
CASNRDRGRYEQYF TGTGCCAGCAACAGGGACAGGGGGCGGTACGAGCAGTACTTC TRBD1 TRBJ2-7 TRBV6-1 many
CATRDSTGELFF TGTGCCACCCGGGACAGCACCGGGGAGCTGTTTTTT TRBD1 TRBJ2-2 TRBV10-3 .